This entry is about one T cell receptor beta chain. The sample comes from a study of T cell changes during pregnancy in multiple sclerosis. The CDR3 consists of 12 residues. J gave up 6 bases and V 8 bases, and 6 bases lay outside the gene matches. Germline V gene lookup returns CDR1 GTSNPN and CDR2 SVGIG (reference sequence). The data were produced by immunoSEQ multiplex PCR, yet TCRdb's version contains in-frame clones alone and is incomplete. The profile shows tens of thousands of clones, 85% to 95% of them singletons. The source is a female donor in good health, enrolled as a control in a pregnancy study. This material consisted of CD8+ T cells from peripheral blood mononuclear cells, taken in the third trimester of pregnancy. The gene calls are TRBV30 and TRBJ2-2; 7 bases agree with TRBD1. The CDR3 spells CASDRVAGELFF. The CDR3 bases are TGTGCCAGCGACAGGGTCGCCGGGGAGCTGTTTTTT. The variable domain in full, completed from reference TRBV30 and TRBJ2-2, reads SQTIHQWPATLVQPVGSPLSLECTVEGTSNPNLYWYRQAAGRGLQLLFYSVGIGQISSEVPQNLSASRPQDRQFILSSKKLLLSDSGFYLCASDRVAGELFFGEGSRLTVL.